This T cell receptor (beta chain) stems from a study of T cells after yellow fever vaccination. Looking at the study overall: Fractions containing few cells were prepared with SMART-Seq v4 Ultra Low Input.

This clonotype came up a few times. Its specificity is not known. There are 15 residues in the CDR3. The germline gives CDR1 SQVTM, CDR2 ANQGSEA. V was clipped by 0 bases and J by 5 bases; unmatched bases: 6. The 5'RACE template-switching step produced TCR cDNA and added a universal primer site and UMIs. TCRdb re-derived calls from the 5' RACE reads in MiXCR, one entry per CDR3 protein. The sample contains 170,000 or so distinct CDR3 sequences, 9.3% of which appear only once. General observations from the study: Subsequent booster samples again held most clones from primary vaccination (under 98% CD4, about 85% CD8).

V and J are TRBV29-1 and TRBJ2-2; 7 bases align to TRBD1. This clonotype originated in a man aged 18 to 29 who received the YFV17D yellow fever vaccine. Sequenced material: CD8+ T cells sorted from PBMCs, taken 45 days after the yellow fever booster vaccination. CDR3 sequence: CSVEEGRGKTGELFF. CDR3 sequence (DNA): TGCAGCGTTGAAGAAGGCAGGGGGAAAACCGGGGAGCTGTTTTTT.